The rows below give T cell receptor beta chains drawn from one sample of a study of blood T cell repertoires in COVID-19. TCRdb keeps only in-frame clones here, not all; method: immunoSEQ multiplex PCR. Of about 400,000 clones in the sample, roughly 88% were seen once. Sequencing input: PBMCs or T cells enriched from blood (not recorded which). The receptors shown here come from a woman between 40 and 50 years old with acute COVID-19. Both conserved end residues are part of each CDR3. A D gene is named only where the DNA matches it firmly. Expanded clones get a size class; other rows say once, few or many, or leave the size out.

TGCGCCAGCTCCGATGGGACTAGCGCGCTCACGGAGACCCAGTACTTC,CASSDGTSALTETQYF,TRBV5-1,.,TRBJ2-5,TRBD2
TGTGCCAGTAGTAAGAAAGGGGGACAGAGCAATCAGCCCCAGCATTTT,CASSKKGGQSNQPQHF,TRBV19,.,TRBJ1-5,TRBD1
TGTGCCAGCAGTGAAGCGCGTACTAGCGGGGGCTACGAGCAGTACTTC,CASSEARTSGGYEQYF,TRBV2,.,TRBJ2-7,TRBD2
TGTGCCAGCAGAACGACAGGGGATTTTGGAAACACCATATATTTT,CASRTTGDFGNTIYF,TRBV6-1,.,TRBJ1-3,TRBD1
TGTGCCAGCAGTTTACAGGTTCTCCAGCCCCAGCATTTT,CASSLQVLQPQHF,TRBV27,.,TRBJ1-5,.
TGTGCCAGCAGTTGGGGGGATTATGAAGCTTTCTTT,CASSWGDYEAFF,TRBV12-3/TRBV12-4,.,TRBJ1-1,.
TGCGCCAGCAGTGAGTTTTCGGCGGGGAACACTGAAGCTTTCTTT,CASSEFSAGNTEAFF,TRBV10-1,.,TRBJ1-1,.
TGTGCCACCAGTAAACACCGGAACACTGAAGCTTTCTTT,CATSKHRNTEAFF,TRBV24-1,.,TRBJ1-1,.
TGTGCCACCAGCAGGAGCTCCTATAATTCACCCCTCCACTTT,CATSRSSYNSPLHF,TRBV15,.,TRBJ1-6,.
TGTGCCAGCAGCCCCCGACAGGGATTCTCTGGAAACACCATATATTTT,CASSPRQGFSGNTIYF,TRBV9,.,TRBJ1-3,TRBD1
TGTGCCAGCTCTCAGAGACAGGGGGCGGAAGATACGCAGTATTTT,CASSQRQGAEDTQYF,TRBV18,.,TRBJ2-3,TRBD1
TGTGCCAGCAGCGTAGGCCAGCGTGTAGTCAATGAGCAGTTCTTC,CASSVGQRVVNEQFF,TRBV9,many,TRBJ2-1,.
TGTGCCAGCAGAACAGGGAACACTGAAGCTTTCTTT,CASRTGNTEAFF,TRBV12-3/TRBV12-4,.,TRBJ1-1,.
TGTGCCAGCAGCGAGACCCAGGGGGCTCCCGGGGAGCTGTTTTTT,CASSETQGAPGELFF,TRBV11-2,.,TRBJ2-2,TRBD1
TGCAGCGTTGAACAAACAGGGGCCGGGGAGCTGTTTTTT,CSVEQTGAGELFF,TRBV29-1,.,TRBJ2-2,TRBD1
TGTGCCAGCAGCAAAGCAGACAGGGGAAACTATGGCTACACCTTC,CASSKADRGNYGYTF,TRBV6-5,.,TRBJ1-2,TRBD1
TGTGCCAGCAGTCCAGGACAGGGGATGTACAATGAGCAGTTCTTC,CASSPGQGMYNEQFF,TRBV11-2,.,TRBJ2-1,TRBD1
TGTGCCAGCAGCTCAGGACTAGCGGGGACCTCCTTGGGGGAGCAGTACTTC,CASSSGLAGTSLGEQYF,TRBV11-2,.,TRBJ2-7,TRBD2
TGTGCCAGCAGCTTACCCATCCCAGGGTTCTATGGCTACACCTTC,CASSLPIPGFYGYTF,TRBV7-2,.,TRBJ1-2,.
TGTGCCAGTACAGGGAACTACGAGCAGTACTTC,CASTGNYEQYF,TRBV10-3,.,TRBJ2-7,.
TGTGCCAGCAGCCCAGCCTACCTCGGGTTACGCTCTGGAAACACCATATATTTT,CASSPAYLGLRSGNTIYF,TRBV11-2,.,TRBJ1-3,.
TGTGCCAGCAGCTTAGCGCTAGCCACAGATACGCAGTATTTT,CASSLALATDTQYF,TRBV7-2,.,TRBJ2-3,.
TGTGCCACCAGTGACCGGACTAGCGGGGGGGCCGGGGAGCTGTTTTTT,CATSDRTSGGAGELFF,TRBV24-1,once,TRBJ2-2,TRBD2
TGTGCCAGCAGCCAAGACGAGTTATCTCTCTCTGGAAACACCATATATTTT,CASSQDELSLSGNTIYF,TRBV3-1/TRBV3-2,.,TRBJ1-3,.
TGTGCCAGCAGCCCCCGACAGGGGAACTCACCCCTCCACTTT,CASSPRQGNSPLHF,TRBV7-8,.,TRBJ1-6,TRBD1
TGTGCCAGCAATCCTGGCGGGGTTTACGGTGAGCAGTTCTTC,CASNPGGVYGEQFF,TRBV2,.,TRBJ2-1,.
TGCGCCAGCAGCCAAGTTGGGAGCTCCTACGAGCAGTACTTC,CASSQVGSSYEQYF,TRBV4-1,.,TRBJ2-7,.
TGTGCCAGCAGCCAAGGCCCGGGAAGTGGAAACACCATATATTTT,CASSQGPGSGNTIYF,TRBV3-1/TRBV3-2,.,TRBJ1-3,.
TGTGCCAGCAGGTCCGGAACAGGGTGGAATCAGCCCCAGCATTTT,CASRSGTGWNQPQHF,TRBV7-2,.,TRBJ1-5,.
TGTGCCAGCAGTCGGAGGACAGGGGACGCCTACGAGCAGTACTTC,CASSRRTGDAYEQYF,TRBV27,.,TRBJ2-7,TRBD1
TGTGCCAGTAGTACCTGGACAGAGTCCTACGAGCAGTACTTC,CASSTWTESYEQYF,TRBV19,.,TRBJ2-7,.
TGTGCCAGCAGTTTTATTAGCAATCAGCCCCAGCATTTT,CASSFISNQPQHF,TRBV12-3/TRBV12-4,.,TRBJ1-5,.
TGTGCCAGCAGCTTACAGGACAGAGGGAGGGGCAGTTTGGGAGAAGGCTACACCTTC,CASSLQDRGRGSLGEGYTF,TRBV7-8,.,TRBJ1-2,.
TGTGCCAGCAGTTATACCGGGTCCGATGGCTACACCTTC,CASSYTGSDGYTF,TRBV6-5,.,TRBJ1-2,.
TGTGCCAGCAGGACCCCGGGACAGGGGAATGAAAAACTGTTTTTT,CASRTPGQGNEKLFF,TRBV6-5,.,TRBJ1-4,TRBD1
TGCGCCAGCAGCCCGCCGTCGGACATACTATCCTACGAGCAGTACTTC,CASSPPSDILSYEQYF,TRBV5-1,few,TRBJ2-7,.
TGTGCCAGCAGCGGATTAGCGGGGGGGGACCCTAATGAGCAGTTCTTC,CASSGLAGGDPNEQFF,TRBV7-9,.,TRBJ2-1,TRBD2
TGTGCCAGCAGTTTGGTCGCGGCAGATACGCAGTATTTT,CASSLVAADTQYF,TRBV27,.,TRBJ2-3,.
TGCGCCAGCAGCCAAGAGAAACGGGGAAACACTGAAGCTTTCTTT,CASSQEKRGNTEAFF,TRBV4-1,.,TRBJ1-1,.
TGTGCCAGCAGCCAAGCCACCGGCGGCATGACCCAGTACTTC,CASSQATGGMTQYF,TRBV3-1/TRBV3-2,.,TRBJ2-5,.
TGTGCCAGCAGCCAAACAGGAAAACCCTCTGGAAACACCATATATTTT,CASSQTGKPSGNTIYF,TRBV3-1/TRBV3-2,.,TRBJ1-3,.
TGTGCCAGCAGTCCGCCGGGCGGGCACACTGAAGCTTTCTTT,CASSPPGGHTEAFF,TRBV2,.,TRBJ1-1,.
TGCGCCAGCAGCTTGGCCAGGGATCCCGGTGGCTACACCTTC,CASSLARDPGGYTF,TRBV5-1,once,TRBJ1-2,.
TGTGCCAGCAGCCCGGCAGGGGGGATCTACGAGCAGTACTTC,CASSPAGGIYEQYF,TRBV6-5,.,TRBJ2-7,.